This TCR beta chain came from a study of T cells after yellow fever vaccination. Whole-study findings and limits: Compared with primary, the secondary response was weaker and peaked at day 5, not 15. Shared CD4/CD8 clonotypes were a small share, likely from convergent recombination.

A single record per CDR3 protein comes from TCRdb applying MiXCR to the 5' RACE reads. The profile shows 100,000 to 150,000 distinct CDR3 sequences, roughly 6.8% of them singletons. In its sample, this clonotype was seen a few times. The antigen is undetermined. This CDR3 contains 17 residues. Germline V CDR1 and CDR2: SGHNT, YYREEE (reference sequence). The V and J ends lost 4 bases and 1 base respectively, with 18 bases between them. The J gene is TRBJ2-1, the V gene TRBV5-4; weak D call: TRBD2 (5 bases). The source is a man between 18 and 35 years old who received the YFV17D yellow fever vaccine. The sample consisted of CD4+ T cells sorted from PBMCs, taken 35 to 50 days after the first yellow fever vaccination. The CDR3 DNA is TGTGCCAGCAGCGTAGTGGGGTTTCGGGATTCCTACAATGAGCAGTTCTTC. This encodes CASSVVGFRDSYNEQFF.